This T cell receptor (beta chain) was sequenced in a study of T cell repertoires in cytomegalovirus infection. Whole-study context: Use of recently identified HLA-C-restricted and well-studied HLA-B-restricted CMV epitopes was part of the study. Public TCR beta signatures provided an indication of both CMV infection and a matching HLA type.

The table lists this clonotype with a few counts. The antigen is undetermined. This CDR3 comprises 13 residues. Between the trimmed V and J ends, which lost 6 bases and 4 bases, there was a span of 11 bases. General study points: Ex vivo, HLA-C-restricted CMV-specific TCR beta clonotypes prevailed over the rest of the response.

TCRdb ran MiXCR on the reads and lists one entry per CDR3 protein. The table shows approximately 770,000 distinct CDR3 sequences, with under 35% occurring only once. The V and J genes are TRBV12-3 or TRBV12-4 and TRBJ2-3, with D possibly matching TRBD2 (5 bases). The receptor was derived from a human donor in good health (CMV status not recorded). Some clones in this sample may be carry-over from other donors' samples. Sequencing was performed on cultured CD8+ T cells from PBMCs, taken from culture after CMV antigen stimulation. The CDR3 region is CASRSGIPDTQYF. CDR3 coding DNA: TGTGCCAGCAGGTCCGGGATCCCAGATACGCAGTATTTT.